This T cell receptor (beta chain) was obtained from a study of T cell responses to AZD1222 COVID-19 vaccine. TCRdb keeps only in-frame clones here, not all; method: immunoSEQ multiplex PCR. The sample consists of 110,000 or so clones, approximately 89% of them appearing once. Findings and limits, study-wide: Vaccine-associated CD4 TCRs ranged over spike, dominating at 160-218 and 743-854. All repertoire sampling was performed exclusively after the peak T cell response. Of the AZD1222 recipients, only 5 or 6 were seropositive at baseline. Clonal diversity may have been underestimated in mostly white British donors.

Trimming pared 8 bases from V and 2 bases from J, leaving 13 bases between. The germline gives CDR1 MNHEY, CDR2 SVGAGI. This CDR3 has 13 amino acids. Note on this clone: Its cognate antigen is unknown.

Source: peripheral blood, taken 28 days after the second AZD1222 dose. The source of this sequence is an adult who received the AZD1222 COVID-19 vaccine. This chain connects TRBV6-5 to TRBJ2-7; D unresolved. The CDR3 sequence: CASGSALAYEQYF. The CDR3 nucleotides read TGTGCCAGCGGCTCAGCACTTGCCTACGAGCAGTACTTC.